This T cell receptor (beta chain) derives from a study of control samples from healthy donors and cancer patients. The method was immunoSEQ multiplex PCR; TCRdb's version includes in-frame clones alone and lacks a portion of them. Here the sample spans roughly 160,000 clones, around 96% being singletons. This CDR3 is built from 16 residues. Germline lookup yields CDR1 SGHNT and CDR2 YYREEE (reference sequence). Between the trimmed V and J ends, which lost 4 bases and 7 bases, there was a span of 18 bases. This chain connects TRBV5-4 to TRBJ1-6; D is possibly TRBD1 (6 bases). The source material was blood. This TCR derives from a woman under 40 in good health. The CDR3 loop reads CASSLGAGRGNSPLHF. The CDR3 nucleotides are TGTGCCAGCAGCCTGGGGGCGGGGCGCGGGAATTCACCCCTCCACTTT.